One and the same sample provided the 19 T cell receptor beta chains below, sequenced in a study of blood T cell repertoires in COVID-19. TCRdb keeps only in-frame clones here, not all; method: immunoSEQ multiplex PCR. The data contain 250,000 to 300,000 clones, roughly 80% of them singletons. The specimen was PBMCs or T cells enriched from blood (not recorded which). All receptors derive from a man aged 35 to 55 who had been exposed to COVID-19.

This chain's CDR3 is CASSEVARGQPQHF. The CDR3 bases are TGTGCCAGCAGTGAAGTGGCCAGGGGTCAGCCCCAGCATTTT. The chain employs TRBV6-1 and TRBJ1-5, with D tentatively TRBD1 (6 bases). The CDR3 is 14 residues long. Per the germline V gene, CDR1 is MNHNS and CDR2 is SASEGT. V gave up 1 base and J gave up 6 bases, with 10 bases separating them.

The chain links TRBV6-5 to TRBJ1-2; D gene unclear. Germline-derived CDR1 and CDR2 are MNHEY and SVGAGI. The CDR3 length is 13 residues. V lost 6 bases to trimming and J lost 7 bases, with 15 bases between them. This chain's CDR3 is CASSSLVGSGYTF. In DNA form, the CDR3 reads TGTGCCAGCAGCTCCCTTGTCGGTAGTGGCTACACCTTC.

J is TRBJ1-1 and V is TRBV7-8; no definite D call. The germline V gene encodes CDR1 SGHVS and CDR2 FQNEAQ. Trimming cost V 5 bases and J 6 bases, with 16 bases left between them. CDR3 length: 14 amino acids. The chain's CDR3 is CASSPDRGLAEAFF. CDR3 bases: TGTGCCAGCAGCCCAGATCGGGGATTGGCTGAAGCTTTCTTT.

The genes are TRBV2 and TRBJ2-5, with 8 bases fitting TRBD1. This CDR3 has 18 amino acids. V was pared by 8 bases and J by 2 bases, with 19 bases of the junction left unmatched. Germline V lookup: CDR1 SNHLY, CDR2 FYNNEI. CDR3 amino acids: CASRKRTGNLNLQETQYF. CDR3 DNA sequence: TGTGCCAGCCGAAAACGGACAGGGAACCTCAACCTACAAGAGACCCAGTACTTC.

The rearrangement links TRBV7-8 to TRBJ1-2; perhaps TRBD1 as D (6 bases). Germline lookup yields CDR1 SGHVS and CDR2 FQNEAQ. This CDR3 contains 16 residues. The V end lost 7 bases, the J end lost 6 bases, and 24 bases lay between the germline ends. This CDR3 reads CASNKQGQRTLDGYTF. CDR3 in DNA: TGTGCCAGCAACAAACAGGGACAACGTACCCTCGATGGCTACACCTTC.

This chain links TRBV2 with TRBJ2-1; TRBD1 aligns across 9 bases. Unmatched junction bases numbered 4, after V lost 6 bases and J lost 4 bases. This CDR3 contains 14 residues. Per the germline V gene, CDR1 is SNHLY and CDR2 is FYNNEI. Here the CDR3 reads CASSGTGTYNEQFF. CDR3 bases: TGTGCCAGCAGCGGGACAGGGACTTACAATGAGCAGTTCTTC.

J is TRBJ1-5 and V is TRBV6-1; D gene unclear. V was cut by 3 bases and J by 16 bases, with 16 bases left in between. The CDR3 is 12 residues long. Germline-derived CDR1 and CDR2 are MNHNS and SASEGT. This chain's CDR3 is CASSDGAASKHF. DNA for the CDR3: TGTGCCAGCAGTGATGGAGCGGCCTCTAAACATTTT.

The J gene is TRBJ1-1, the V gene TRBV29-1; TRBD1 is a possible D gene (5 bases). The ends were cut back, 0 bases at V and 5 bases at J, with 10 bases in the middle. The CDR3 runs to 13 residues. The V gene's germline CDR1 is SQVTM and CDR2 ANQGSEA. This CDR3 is CSVEEDMFTEAFF. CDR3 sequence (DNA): TGCAGCGTTGAAGAGGACATGTTTACTGAAGCTTTCTTT.

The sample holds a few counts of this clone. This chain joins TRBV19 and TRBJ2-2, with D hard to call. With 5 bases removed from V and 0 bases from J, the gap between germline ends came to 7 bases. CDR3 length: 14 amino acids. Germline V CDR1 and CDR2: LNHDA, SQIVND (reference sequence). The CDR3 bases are TGTGCCAGTAGTCGCAGTGCGAACACCGGGGAGCTGTTTTTT. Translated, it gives CASSRSANTGELFF.

The CDR3 DNA reads TGTGCCTGCTCGGACAGGGATAGGGGGGAGACCCAGTACTTC. Translation: CACSDRDRGETQYF. V is TRBV30 and J is TRBJ2-5; TRBD1 matches at 8 bases. V shed 6 bases and J 5 bases; nucleotides not matched to a gene: 11. The CDR3 contains 14 residues. Germline CDR1 and CDR2: GTSNPN and SVGIG (reference sequence).

The CDR3 loop is CASSPRLAGVLPNQPQHF. The CDR3 nucleotides read TGTGCCAGCTCACCAAGGTTGGCAGGGGTCCTCCCTAATCAGCCCCAGCATTTT. The chain couples TRBV18 to TRBJ1-5; D is perhaps TRBD1 (6 bases). The CDR3 consists of 18 residues. Germline V gives CDR1 KGHSH, CDR2 LQKENI. Trimming removed 2 bases from V and 4 bases from J, with 21 bases in between.

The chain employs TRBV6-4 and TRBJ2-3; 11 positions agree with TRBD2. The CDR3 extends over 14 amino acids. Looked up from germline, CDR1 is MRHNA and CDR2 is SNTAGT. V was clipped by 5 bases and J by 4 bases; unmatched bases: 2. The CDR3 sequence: CASSLAGGSDTQYF. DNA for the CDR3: TGTGCCAGCAGTTTAGCGGGAGGGTCAGATACGCAGTATTTT.

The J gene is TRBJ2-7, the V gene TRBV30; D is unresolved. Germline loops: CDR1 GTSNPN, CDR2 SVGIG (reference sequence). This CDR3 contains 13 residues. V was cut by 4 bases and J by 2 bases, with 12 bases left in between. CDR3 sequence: CAWTGSRTYEQYF. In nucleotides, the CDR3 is TGTGCCTGGACCGGGTCACGGACCTACGAGCAGTACTTC.

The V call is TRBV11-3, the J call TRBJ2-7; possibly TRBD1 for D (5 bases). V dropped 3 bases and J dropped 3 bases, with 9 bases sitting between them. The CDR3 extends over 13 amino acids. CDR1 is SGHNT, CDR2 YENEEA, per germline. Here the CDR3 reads CASSLGRNYEQYF. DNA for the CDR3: TGTGCCAGCAGCTTGGGGCGAAACTACGAGCAGTACTTC.

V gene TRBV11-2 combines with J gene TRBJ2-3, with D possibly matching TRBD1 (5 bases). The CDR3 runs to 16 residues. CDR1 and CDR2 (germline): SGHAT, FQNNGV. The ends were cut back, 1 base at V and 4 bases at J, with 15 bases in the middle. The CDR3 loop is CASSLGRAGWADTQYF. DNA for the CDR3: TGTGCCAGCAGCTTAGGCAGGGCCGGTTGGGCAGATACGCAGTATTTT.

This chain's CDR3 is CASSLGGLQTDTQYF. The CDR3 DNA sequence: TGCGCCAGCAGCTTGGGGGGACTACAAACAGATACGCAGTATTTT. This chain joins TRBV5-1 and TRBJ2-3; 7 bases map to TRBD2. The CDR3 contains 15 residues. The germline CDR1 and CDR2 sequences are SGHRS and YFSETQ. V lost 0 bases to trimming and J lost 3 bases; unmatched junction nucleotides: 4.

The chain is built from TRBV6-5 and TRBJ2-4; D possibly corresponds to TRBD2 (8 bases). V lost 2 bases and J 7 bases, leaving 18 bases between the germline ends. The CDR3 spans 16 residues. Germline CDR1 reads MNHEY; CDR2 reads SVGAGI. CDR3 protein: CASSYLGGEGANIQYF. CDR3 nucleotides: TGTGCCAGCAGTTACCTCGGGGGGGAGGGGGCTAACATTCAGTACTTC.

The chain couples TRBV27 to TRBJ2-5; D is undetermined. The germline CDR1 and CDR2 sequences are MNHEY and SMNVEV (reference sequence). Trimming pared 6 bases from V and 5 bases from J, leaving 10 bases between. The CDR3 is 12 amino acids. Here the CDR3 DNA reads TGTGCCAGCAGGACAATTGGTGAGACCCAGTACTTC. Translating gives CASRTIGETQYF.

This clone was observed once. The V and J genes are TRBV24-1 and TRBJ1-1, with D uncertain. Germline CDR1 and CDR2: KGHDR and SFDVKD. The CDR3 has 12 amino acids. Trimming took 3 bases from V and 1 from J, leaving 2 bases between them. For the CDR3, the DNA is TGTGCCACCAGTGATCAGAACACTGAAGCTTTCTTT. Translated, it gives CATSDQNTEAFF.